The 16 T cell receptor beta chains below were found in one sample sequenced in a study of T cell changes during pregnancy in multiple sclerosis. The assay was immunoSEQ multiplex PCR, and TCRdb's table has in-frame clones only and misses some. The sample consists of 27,000 or so clones, roughly 90% of them appearing once. The sample was CD8+ T cells from peripheral blood mononuclear cells, taken in the second trimester of pregnancy. The receptors here all came from a female donor with multiple sclerosis, enrolled in a pregnancy study.

The chain links TRBV30 to TRBJ1-1; no clear D. Trimming removed 0 bases from V and 1 base from J, with 6 bases in between. Germline V gene data show CDR1 as GTSNPN and CDR2 as SVGIG (reference sequence). This CDR3 has 13 residues. The CDR3 spells CAWSVRGNTEAFF. The CDR3 DNA follows: TGTGCCTGGAGTGTGCGGGGGAACACTGAAGCTTTCTTT.

This clone was seen a single time. The V call is TRBV4-3, the J call TRBJ1-4; D not resolved. Per the germline V gene, CDR1 is LGHNA and CDR2 is YSLEER. CDR3 size: 15 residues. V was cut by 0 bases and J by 5 bases, with 10 bases left in between. For the CDR3, the DNA is TGCGCCAGCAGCCAAGATCTCCCTTTCAATGAAAAACTGTTTTTT. This codes for CASSQDLPFNEKLFF.

As to this clone: Other DNA variants within this sample encode the same CDR3. The genes are TRBV6-5 and TRBJ1-1; 8 bases fit TRBD1. Trimming at V came to 6 bases and at J to 4 bases, leaving 10 bases not matched to a gene. CDR1 MNHEY and CDR2 SVGAGI come from the germline V gene. This CDR3 spans 15 amino acids. The CDR3 is CASSPGTGVGTEAFF. CDR3 nucleotide sequence: TGTGCCAGCAGCCCCGGGACAGGCGTTGGCACTGAAGCTTTCTTT.

The V gene is TRBV19, the J gene TRBJ1-2; a weak D match, TRBD1 (6 bases). This CDR3 has 14 amino acids. Per germline, CDR1 LNHDA and CDR2 SQIVND (reference sequence). Trimming took off 5 bases at V and 3 bases at J, with 13 bases between the two ends. CDR3 sequence: CASSDGTYYYGYTF. The CDR3 DNA is TGTGCCAGTAGTGACGGGACATACTACTATGGCTACACCTTC. The full variable domain, completed using reference TRBV19 and TRBJ1-2, is DGGITQSPKYLFRKEGQNVTLSCEQNLNHDAMYWYRQDPGQGLRLIYYSQIVNDFQKGDIAEGYSVSREKKESFPLTVTSAQKNPTAFYLCASSDGTYYYGYTFGSGTRLTVV.

CDR3 coding DNA: TGTGCCAGCAGCTCCCTGGGGCGGACAGGCGAGTTCTTC. Residues: CASSSLGRTGEFF. The chain joins TRBV7-9 to TRBJ2-1; TRBD1 matches at 7 bases. There are 13 residues in the CDR3. Per the germline V gene, CDR1 is SEHNR and CDR2 is FQNEAQ (reference sequence). The V gene end was trimmed by 4 bases and the J gene end by 14 bases; junction bases not matched to a gene: 11.

J is TRBJ2-7 and V is TRBV9; possibly TRBD1 for D (6 bases). Trimming took 4 bases from V and 0 from J, leaving 11 bases between them. Per the germline V gene, CDR1 is SGDLS and CDR2 is YYNGEE. There are 14 residues in the CDR3. The CDR3 DNA reads TGTGCCAGCAGCCCCTGGGACACCTCCTACGAGCAGTACTTC. This codes for CASSPWDTSYEQYF.

V and J are TRBV19 and TRBJ1-2, with 7 bases matching TRBD1. The CDR3 is 13 amino acids. Germline trimming cut 2 bases from V and 5 bases from J; bases unmatched to any gene: 2. Germline assignment: CDR1 LNHDA and CDR2 SQIVND (reference sequence). The CDR3 nucleotides are TGTGCCAGTAGTATATTACAGGGGTATGGCTACACCTTC. Amino acid sequence: CASSILQGYGYTF.

The chain has TRBV7-8 and TRBJ2-1; D unresolved. The germline V gene has CDR1 SGHVS and CDR2 FQNEAQ. Trimming left V 0 bases short and J 2 bases short, with 17 bases between. CDR3 length equals 18 residues. Here the CDR3 reads CASSLALIGRSTYNEQFF. CDR3 nucleotides: TGTGCCAGCAGCTTAGCGCTTATTGGCCGCTCGACCTACAATGAGCAGTTCTTC.

The genes are TRBV4-1 and TRBJ2-3; D is possibly TRBD2 (6 bases). The CDR3 has 16 residues. Trimming took off 7 bases at V and 4 bases at J, with 21 bases between the two ends. Germline V CDR1 and CDR2: MGHRA, YSYEKL. The CDR3 loop is CASTPQWGVPPDTQYF. Written as DNA, the CDR3 is TGCGCCAGCACCCCGCAGTGGGGGGTTCCGCCAGATACGCAGTATTTT.

V gene TRBV7-9 combines with J gene TRBJ1-2; TRBD1 matches at 10 bases. From germline, CDR1 is SEHNR and CDR2 FQNEAQ (reference sequence). CDR3 size: 14 residues. Losses at the gene ends were 5 bases for V and 8 bases for J; bases not matched to a gene: 8. The CDR3 protein is CASSPGTGAQGYTF. The CDR3 nucleotides are TGTGCCAGCAGCCCCGGGACAGGGGCCCAAGGCTACACCTTC.

This sequence joins TRBV18 and TRBJ2-1, with TRBD1 matching over 9 bases. CDR1 and CDR2 from the germline V gene are KGHSH and LQKENI. The CDR3 has 16 amino acids. V lost 6 bases to trimming and J lost 2 bases; unmatched junction nucleotides: 8. CDR3 bases: TGTGCCAGCTCTCCAAAACAGGGGGCGCCCTACAATGAGCAGTTCTTC. Its protein is CASSPKQGAPYNEQFF.

V is TRBV5-6 and J is TRBJ2-7; 8 bases line up with TRBD1. This CDR3 is 15 amino acids long. The V segment lost 1 base and the J segment 0 bases; nucleotides outside the gene matches: 3. Germline-derived CDR1 and CDR2 are SGHDT and YYEEEE. The CDR3 protein is CASSLLDRASYEQYF. In DNA, the CDR3 is TGTGCCAGCAGCTTGCTGGACAGGGCCTCCTACGAGCAGTACTTC.

This clone appeared a single time. CDR3 in amino acids: CASSSSRQGVRTDTQYF. The DNA for the CDR3 is TGTGCCAGCAGCTCCAGCCGACAGGGGGTGAGGACAGATACGCAGTATTTT. The V call is TRBV7-6, the J call TRBJ2-3; 9 positions match TRBD1. Germline values: CDR1 SGHVS, CDR2 FNYEAQ. With V trimmed by 4 bases and J by 3 bases, 11 bases remained unmatched. The CDR3 has 17 amino acids.

This chain joins TRBV10-3 and TRBJ1-2, with 8 bases lining up with TRBD1. From germline, CDR1 is ENHRY and CDR2 SYGVKD. Trimming removed 4 bases from V and 6 bases from J; junction bases left unmatched: 13. The CDR3 has 16 amino acids. The CDR3 loop is CAISAQGQEDGDGYTF. DNA for the CDR3: TGTGCCATCAGTGCCCAGGGACAGGAGGACGGGGATGGCTACACCTTC.

The chain recombines TRBV30 with TRBJ2-3, with D possibly matching TRBD2 (6 bases). The V end was cut by 5 bases, the J end by 1 base, with 16 bases between. The CDR3 is 15 amino acids. CDR1 and CDR2 (germline): GTSNPN, SVGIG (reference sequence). In DNA, the CDR3 is TGTGCCTGGGCGCTGGGGGGAGGTGGCACAGATACGCAGTATTTT. It yields the protein CAWALGGGGTDTQYF. The full variable domain, completed using reference TRBV30 and TRBJ2-3, is SQTIHQWPATLVQPVGSPLSLECTVEGTSNPNLYWYRQAAGRGLQLLFYSVGIGQISSEVPQNLSASRPQDRQFILSSKKLLLSDSGFYLCAWALGGGGTDTQYFGPGTRLTVL.

This chain connects TRBV4-3 to TRBJ1-2; possible D gene TRBD1, 5 bases. CDR1 and CDR2 (germline): LGHNA, YSLEER. V was trimmed by 0 bases and J by 6 bases, leaving 17 bases between them. The CDR3 extends over 16 amino acids. The CDR3 nucleotides read TGCGCCAGCAGCCAAGATTGGGGCAGTACCCTCAATGGCTACACCTTC. Translation: CASSQDWGSTLNGYTF.